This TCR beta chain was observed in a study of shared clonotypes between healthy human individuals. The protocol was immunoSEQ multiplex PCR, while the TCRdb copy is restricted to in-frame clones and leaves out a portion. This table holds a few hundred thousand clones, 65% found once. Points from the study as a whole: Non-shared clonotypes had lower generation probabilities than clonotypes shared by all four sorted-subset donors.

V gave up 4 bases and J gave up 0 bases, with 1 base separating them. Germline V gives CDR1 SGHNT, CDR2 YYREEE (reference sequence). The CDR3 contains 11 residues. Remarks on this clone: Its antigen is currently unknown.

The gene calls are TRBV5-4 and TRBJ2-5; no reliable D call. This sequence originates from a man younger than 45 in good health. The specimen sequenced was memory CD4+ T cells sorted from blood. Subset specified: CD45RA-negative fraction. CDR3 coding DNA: TGTGCCAGCAGCCACCAAGAGACCCAGTACTTC. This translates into CASSHQETQYF.